Listed below are T cell receptor beta chains from one sample, sequenced in a study of human versus mouse CDR3 diversity and MHC coevolution. Sequencing was performed with immunoSEQ multiplex PCR; in TCRdb, only in-frame clones are kept and a portion is missing. The sample lists about 77,000 clones, under 95% seen once, with around 0.15% in the top ten. Sequences were obtained from naive CD4+ T cells from blood. The receptors stem from a person between 25 and 75 years old in good health. The conserved cysteine and the conserved F or W are not part of the CDR3 here. Fields, in order: V gene, clone size, J gene, CDR3 protein. Clone size is shown for a subset of rows, as once, few, many or a class of expanded clone.

V: TRBV6-6; size: NA; J: TRBJ2-5; CDR3: ASRSSLAGKQETQY
V: TRBV7-9; size: NA; J: TRBJ1-1; CDR3: ASSLQGNANTEAF
V: TRBV5-4; size: NA; J: TRBJ1-6; CDR3: ASRTGTVSSPLH
V: TRBV28; size: NA; J: TRBJ2-7; CDR3: ASNAGTVSYEQY
V: TRBV19; size: few; J: TRBJ1-3; CDR3: ASQSGGGNSGNTIY
V: TRBV7-9; size: NA; J: NA; CDR3: ASSQDTYEQY
V: TRBV4-2; size: NA; J: TRBJ1-3; CDR3: ASSPQAQGARNTIY
V: TRBV6-1; size: NA; J: TRBJ1-1; CDR3: ASSEFGQTFTKAF
V: TRBV5-4; size: NA; J: TRBJ1-6; CDR3: ASRAGEYNSPLH
V: TRBV6-1; size: NA; J: TRBJ1-5; CDR3: ASSEFDQPQH